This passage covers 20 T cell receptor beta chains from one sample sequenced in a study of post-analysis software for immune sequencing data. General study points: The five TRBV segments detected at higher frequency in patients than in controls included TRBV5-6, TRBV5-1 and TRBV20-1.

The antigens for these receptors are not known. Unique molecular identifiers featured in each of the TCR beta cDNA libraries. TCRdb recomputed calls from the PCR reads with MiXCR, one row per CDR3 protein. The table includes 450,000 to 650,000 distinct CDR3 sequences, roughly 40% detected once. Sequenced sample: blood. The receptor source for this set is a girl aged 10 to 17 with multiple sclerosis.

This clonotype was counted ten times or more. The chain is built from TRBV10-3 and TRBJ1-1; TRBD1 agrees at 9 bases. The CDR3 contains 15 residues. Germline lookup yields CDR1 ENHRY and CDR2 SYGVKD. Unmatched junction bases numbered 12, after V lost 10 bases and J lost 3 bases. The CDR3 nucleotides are TGTGCCACACAAACGTCCCGGGACAGGGACACTGAAGCTTTCTTT. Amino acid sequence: CATQTSRDRDTEAFF.

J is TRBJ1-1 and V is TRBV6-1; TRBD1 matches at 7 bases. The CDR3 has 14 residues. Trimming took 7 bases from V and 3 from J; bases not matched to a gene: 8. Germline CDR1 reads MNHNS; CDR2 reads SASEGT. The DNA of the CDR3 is TGTGCCAGCACCTTTAAGGGGACAGACACTGAAGCTTTCTTT. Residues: CASTFKGTDTEAFF.

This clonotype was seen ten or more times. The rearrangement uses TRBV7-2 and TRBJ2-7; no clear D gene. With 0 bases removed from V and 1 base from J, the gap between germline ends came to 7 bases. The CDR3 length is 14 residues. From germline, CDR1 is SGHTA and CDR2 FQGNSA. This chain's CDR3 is CASSLARRSYEQYF. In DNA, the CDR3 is TGTGCCAGCAGCTTAGCACGGAGATCCTACGAGCAGTACTTC.

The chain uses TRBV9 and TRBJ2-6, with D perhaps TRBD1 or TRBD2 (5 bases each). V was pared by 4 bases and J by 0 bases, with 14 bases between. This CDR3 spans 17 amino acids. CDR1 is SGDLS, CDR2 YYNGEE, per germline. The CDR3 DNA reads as TGTGCCAGCAGCCCGGGGACCGGAGCCTCTGGGGCCAACGTCCTGACTTTC. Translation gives CASSPGTGASGANVLTF.

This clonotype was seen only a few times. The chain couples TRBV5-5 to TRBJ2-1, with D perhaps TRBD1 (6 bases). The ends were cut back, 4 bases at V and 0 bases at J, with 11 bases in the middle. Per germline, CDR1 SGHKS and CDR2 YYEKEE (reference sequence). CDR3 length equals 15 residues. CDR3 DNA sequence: TGTGCCAGCAGCGCAACAGGGAGCTCCTACAATGAGCAGTTCTTC. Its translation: CASSATGSSYNEQFF.

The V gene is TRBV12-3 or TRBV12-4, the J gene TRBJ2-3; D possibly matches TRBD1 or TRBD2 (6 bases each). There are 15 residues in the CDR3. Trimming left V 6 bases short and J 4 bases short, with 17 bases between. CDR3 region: CASSLLPGAADTQYF. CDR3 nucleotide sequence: TGTGCCAGCAGCTTATTACCGGGGGCCGCAGATACGCAGTATTTT.

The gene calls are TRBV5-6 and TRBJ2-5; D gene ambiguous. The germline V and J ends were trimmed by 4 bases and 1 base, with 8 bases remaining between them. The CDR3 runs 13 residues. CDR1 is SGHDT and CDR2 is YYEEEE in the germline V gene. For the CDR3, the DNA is TGTGCCAGCAGCGGCGGACCCCAAGAGACCCAGTACTTC. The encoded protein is CASSGGPQETQYF.

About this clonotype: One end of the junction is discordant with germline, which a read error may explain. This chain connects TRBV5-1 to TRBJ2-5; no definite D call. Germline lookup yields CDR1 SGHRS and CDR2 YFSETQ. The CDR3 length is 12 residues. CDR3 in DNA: TGCGCCAGCACCACTTCCCAAGGGACCCAGTACTTC. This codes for CASTTSQGTQYF. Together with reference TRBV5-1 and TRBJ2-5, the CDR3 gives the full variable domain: KAGVTQTPRYLIKTRGQQVTLSCSPISGHRSVSWYQQTPGQGLQFLFEYFSETQRNKGNFPGRFSGRQFSNSRSEMNVSTLELGDSALYLCASTTSQGTQYFGPGTRLLVL.

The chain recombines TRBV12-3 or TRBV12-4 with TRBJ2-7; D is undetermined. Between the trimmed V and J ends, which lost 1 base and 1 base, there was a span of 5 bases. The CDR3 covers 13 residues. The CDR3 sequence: CASSLVRSYEQYF. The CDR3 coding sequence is TGTGCCAGCAGTTTAGTGAGATCCTACGAGCAGTACTTC.

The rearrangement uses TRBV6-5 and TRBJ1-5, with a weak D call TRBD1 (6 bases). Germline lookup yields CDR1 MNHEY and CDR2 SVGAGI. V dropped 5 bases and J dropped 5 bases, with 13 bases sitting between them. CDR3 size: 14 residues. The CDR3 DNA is TGTGCCAGCAGTCCCGGGGGCCCCCATCAGCCCCAGCATTTT. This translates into CASSPGGPHQPQHF.

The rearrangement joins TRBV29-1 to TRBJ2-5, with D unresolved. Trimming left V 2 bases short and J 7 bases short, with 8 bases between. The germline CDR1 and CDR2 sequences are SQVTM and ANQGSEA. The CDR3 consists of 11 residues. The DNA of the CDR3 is TGCAGCGTTGAATTGGGTTTGACCCAGTACTTC. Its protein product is CSVELGLTQYF.

The CDR3 here is CASSFLADSIVEQYF. DNA of the CDR3: TGTGCCAGCAGCTTTCTGGCAGACAGTATCGTCGAGCAGTACTTC. The chain links TRBV7-6 to TRBJ2-5; possible D gene TRBD1, 5 bases. The assigned J gene may be wrong: the sequence end matches TRBJ2-7 better. The CDR3 contains 15 residues. Germline V CDR1 and CDR2: SGHVS, FNYEAQ.

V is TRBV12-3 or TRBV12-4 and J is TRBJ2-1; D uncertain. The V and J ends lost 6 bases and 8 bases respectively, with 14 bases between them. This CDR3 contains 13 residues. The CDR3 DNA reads TGTGCCAGCAGAGGCTCGAACCGCGATGAGCAGTTCTTC. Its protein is CASRGSNRDEQFF.

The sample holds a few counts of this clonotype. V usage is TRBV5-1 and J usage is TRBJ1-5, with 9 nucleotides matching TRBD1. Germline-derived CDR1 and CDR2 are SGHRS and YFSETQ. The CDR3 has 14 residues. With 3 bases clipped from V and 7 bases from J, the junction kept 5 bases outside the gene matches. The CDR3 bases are TGCGCCAGCAGCTCGACAGGGGGAGAGCAGCCCCAGCATTTT. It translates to CASSSTGGEQPQHF. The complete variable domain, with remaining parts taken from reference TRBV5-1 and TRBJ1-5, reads KAGVTQTPRYLIKTRGQQVTLSCSPISGHRSVSWYQQTPGQGLQFLFEYFSETQRNKGNFPGRFSGRQFSNSRSEMNVSTLELGDSALYLCASSSTGGEQPQHFGDGTRLSIL.

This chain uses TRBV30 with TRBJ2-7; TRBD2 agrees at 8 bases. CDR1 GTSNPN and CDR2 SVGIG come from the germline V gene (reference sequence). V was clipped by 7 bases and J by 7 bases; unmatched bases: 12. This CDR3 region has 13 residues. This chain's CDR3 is CASLTSGSREQYF. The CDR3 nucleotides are TGTGCCTCCCTAACCAGCGGGAGTCGAGAGCAGTACTTC.

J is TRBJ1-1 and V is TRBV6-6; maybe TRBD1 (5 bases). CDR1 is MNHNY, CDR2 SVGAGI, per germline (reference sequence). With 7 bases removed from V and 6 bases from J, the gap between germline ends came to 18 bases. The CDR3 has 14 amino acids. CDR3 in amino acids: CASNPKGESPEAFF. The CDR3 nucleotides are TGTGCCAGCAACCCCAAAGGGGAGAGCCCTGAAGCTTTCTTT.

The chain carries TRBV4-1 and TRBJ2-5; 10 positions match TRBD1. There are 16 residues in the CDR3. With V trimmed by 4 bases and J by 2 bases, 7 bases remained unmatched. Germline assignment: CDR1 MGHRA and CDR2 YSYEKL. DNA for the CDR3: TGCGCCAGCAGCCCAGTAGGGACAGGGGTTCAAGAGACCCAGTACTTC. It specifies CASSPVGTGVQETQYF.

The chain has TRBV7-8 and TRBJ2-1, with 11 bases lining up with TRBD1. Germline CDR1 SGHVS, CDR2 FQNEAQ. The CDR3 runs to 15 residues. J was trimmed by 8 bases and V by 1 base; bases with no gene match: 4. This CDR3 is CASSLVGQGAYEQFF. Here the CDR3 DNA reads TGTGCCAGCAGCTTAGTAGGACAGGGGGCCTATGAGCAGTTCTTC.

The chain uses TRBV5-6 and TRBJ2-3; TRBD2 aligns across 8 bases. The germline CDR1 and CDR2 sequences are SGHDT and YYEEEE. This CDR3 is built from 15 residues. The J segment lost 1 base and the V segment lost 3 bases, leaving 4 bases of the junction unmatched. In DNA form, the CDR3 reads TGTGCCAGCAGCTGGCAGACTAGCGGCACAGATACGCAGTATTTT. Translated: CASSWQTSGTDTQYF.

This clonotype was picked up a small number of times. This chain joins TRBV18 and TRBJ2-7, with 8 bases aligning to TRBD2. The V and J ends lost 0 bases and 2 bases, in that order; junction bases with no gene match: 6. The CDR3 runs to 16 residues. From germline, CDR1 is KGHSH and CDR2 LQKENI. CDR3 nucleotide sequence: TGTGCCAGCTCACCACCGGCCAGCGGGGGAGCCTACGAGCAGTACTTC. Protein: CASSPPASGGAYEQYF.